The sample holds a few counts of the clone carrying this T cell receptor (beta chain). Antigen: not known. This CDR3 is 15 amino acids long. V shed 4 bases, J shed 4 bases, and the junction held 8 bases outside the gene matches. Germline V gene lookup returns CDR1 SQVTM and CDR2 ANQGSEA. Quantitative 5'-RACE with molecular barcodes produced the TCR beta libraries. One entry per CDR3 protein results from TCRdb running MiXCR on the 5' RACE reads. This table has over 400,000 distinct CDR3 sequences, roughly 27% appearing once. The source of the sample is a study of CD8 T cells in ankylosing spondylitis. Study-wide results and caveats: Earlier reports found some motif variants in synovial fluid and blood in reactive arthritis. Fewer than 10 highly homologous variants formed a TCR beta motif that appeared characteristic of ankylosing spondylitis blood.

The chain joins TRBV29-1 to TRBJ2-1, with 9 bases that match TRBD1. This clonotype originated in a male donor with ankylosing spondylitis. The sequenced sample consisted of blood, either unsorted or a sorted T cell fraction (not recorded which). CDR3 nucleotide sequence: TGCAGCGTTGCCCTAGGACAGGGGACATACAATGAGCAGTTCTTC. Its protein is CSVALGQGTYNEQFF.